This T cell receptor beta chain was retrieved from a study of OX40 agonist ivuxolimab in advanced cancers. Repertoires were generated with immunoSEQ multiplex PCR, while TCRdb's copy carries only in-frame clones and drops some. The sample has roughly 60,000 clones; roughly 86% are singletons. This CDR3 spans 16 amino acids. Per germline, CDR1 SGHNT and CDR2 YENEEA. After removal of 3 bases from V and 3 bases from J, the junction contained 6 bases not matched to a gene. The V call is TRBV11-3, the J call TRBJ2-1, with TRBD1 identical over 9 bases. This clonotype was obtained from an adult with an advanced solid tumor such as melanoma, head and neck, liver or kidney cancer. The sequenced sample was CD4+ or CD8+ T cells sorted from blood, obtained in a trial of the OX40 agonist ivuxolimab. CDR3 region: CASSLDGTGYYNEQFF. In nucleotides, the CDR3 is TGTGCCAGCAGCTTGGACGGGACAGGGTACTACAATGAGCAGTTCTTC.